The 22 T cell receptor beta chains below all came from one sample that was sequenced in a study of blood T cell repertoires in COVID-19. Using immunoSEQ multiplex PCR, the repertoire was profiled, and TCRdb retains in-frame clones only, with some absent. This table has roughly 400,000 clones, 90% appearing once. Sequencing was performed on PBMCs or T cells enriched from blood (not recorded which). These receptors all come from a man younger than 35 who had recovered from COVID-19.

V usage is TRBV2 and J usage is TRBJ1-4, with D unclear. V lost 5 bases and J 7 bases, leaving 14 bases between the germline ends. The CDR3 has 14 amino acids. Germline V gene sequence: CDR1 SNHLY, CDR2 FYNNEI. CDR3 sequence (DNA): TGTGCCAGCAGTTTTTTGCGGGATGGTGAAAAACTGTTTTTT. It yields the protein CASSFLRDGEKLFF.

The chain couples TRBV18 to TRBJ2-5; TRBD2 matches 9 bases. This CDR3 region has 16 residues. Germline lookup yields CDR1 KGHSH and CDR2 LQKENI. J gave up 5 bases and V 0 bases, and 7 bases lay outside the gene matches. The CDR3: CASSPPWREGPETQYF. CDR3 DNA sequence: TGTGCCAGCTCACCACCCTGGCGGGAGGGCCCTGAGACCCAGTACTTC.

The CDR3 region has the DNA TGCGCCAGCTCCCAGGGTGGACCTAATGAAAAACTGTTTTTT. Its protein is CASSQGGPNEKLFF. The chain carries TRBV5-1 and TRBJ1-4; D perhaps matches TRBD1 (5 bases). Trimming shortened V by 7 bases and J by 3 bases, and 13 bases separated the two germline ends. CDR1 is SGHRS, CDR2 YFSETQ, per germline. There are 14 residues in the CDR3.

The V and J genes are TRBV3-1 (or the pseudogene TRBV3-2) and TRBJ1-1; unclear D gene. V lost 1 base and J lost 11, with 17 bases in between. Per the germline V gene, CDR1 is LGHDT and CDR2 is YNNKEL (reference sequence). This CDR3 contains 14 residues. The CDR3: CASSQGLQFNMAFF. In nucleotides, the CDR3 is TGTGCCAGCAGCCAAGGGTTACAGTTTAATATGGCTTTCTTT.

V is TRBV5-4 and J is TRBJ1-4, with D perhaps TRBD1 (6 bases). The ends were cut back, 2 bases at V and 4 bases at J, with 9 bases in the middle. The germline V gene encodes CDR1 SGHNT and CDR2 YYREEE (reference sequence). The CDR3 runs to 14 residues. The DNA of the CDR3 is TGTGCCAGCAGCTTAGCAGGGGATAATGAAAAACTGTTTTTT. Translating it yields CASSLAGDNEKLFF.

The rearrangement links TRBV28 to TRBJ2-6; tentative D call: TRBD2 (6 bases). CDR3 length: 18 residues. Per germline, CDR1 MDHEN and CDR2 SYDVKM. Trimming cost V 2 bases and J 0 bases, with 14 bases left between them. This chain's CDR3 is CASSLGGSFLSGANVLTF. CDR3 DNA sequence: TGTGCCAGCAGTTTAGGGGGGAGTTTTCTCTCTGGGGCCAACGTCCTGACTTTC.

The CDR3 here is CASSVGSQGPYGYTF. CDR3 DNA sequence: TGTGCCAGCAGCGTAGGCAGCCAGGGGCCCTATGGCTACACCTTC. The chain couples TRBV9 to TRBJ1-2; tentatively, D is TRBD1 (6 bases). The CDR3 has 15 residues. CDR1 SGDLS and CDR2 YYNGEE come from the germline V gene. V lost 0 bases and J 4 bases, leaving 13 bases between the germline ends.

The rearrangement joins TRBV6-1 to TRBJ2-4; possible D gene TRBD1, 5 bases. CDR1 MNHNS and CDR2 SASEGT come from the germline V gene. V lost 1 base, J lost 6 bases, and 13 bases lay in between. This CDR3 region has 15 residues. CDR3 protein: CASSEEGARGNIQYF. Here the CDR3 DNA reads TGTGCCAGCAGTGAAGAAGGGGCTAGGGGAAACATTCAGTACTTC.

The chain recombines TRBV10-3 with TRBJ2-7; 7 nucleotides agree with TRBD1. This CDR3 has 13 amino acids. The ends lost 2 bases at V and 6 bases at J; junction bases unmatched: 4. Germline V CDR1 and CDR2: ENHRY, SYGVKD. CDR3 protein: CAISEVTGSEQYF. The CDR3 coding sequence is TGTGCCATCAGTGAGGTGACAGGGTCCGAGCAGTACTTC.

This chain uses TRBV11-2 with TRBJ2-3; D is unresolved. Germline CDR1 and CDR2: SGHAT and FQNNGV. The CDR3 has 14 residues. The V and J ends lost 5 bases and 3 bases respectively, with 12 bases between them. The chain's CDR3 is CASSAISRTDTQYF. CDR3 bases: TGTGCCAGCAGCGCCATCTCTAGAACAGATACGCAGTATTTT.

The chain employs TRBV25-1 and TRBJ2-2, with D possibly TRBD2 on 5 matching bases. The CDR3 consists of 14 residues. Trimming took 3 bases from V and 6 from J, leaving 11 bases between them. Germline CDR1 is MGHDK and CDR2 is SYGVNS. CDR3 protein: CASSDRDYPGELFF. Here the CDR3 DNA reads TGTGCCAGCAGTGATCGCGACTATCCCGGGGAGCTGTTTTTT.

The CDR3 sequence: CASSLVPTGGGLEEQYF. The CDR3 nucleotides read TGCGCCAGCAGCTTGGTCCCCACAGGGGGGGGTTTGGAGGAGCAGTACTTC. The V and J genes are TRBV5-1 and TRBJ2-7; tentatively, D is TRBD1 (8 bases). Germline V CDR1 and CDR2: SGHRS, YFSETQ. The CDR3 spans 17 residues. Trimming removed 0 bases from V and 7 bases from J, with 23 bases in between.

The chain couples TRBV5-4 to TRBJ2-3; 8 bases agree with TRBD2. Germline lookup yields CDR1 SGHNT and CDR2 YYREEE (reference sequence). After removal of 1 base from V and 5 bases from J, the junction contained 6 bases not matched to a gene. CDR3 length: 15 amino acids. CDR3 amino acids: CASSLYGGAVDTQYF. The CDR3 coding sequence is TGTGCCAGCAGCTTGTACGGGGGGGCCGTAGATACGCAGTATTTT.

This CDR3 reads CASSIDGQGGSPLHF. The CDR3 DNA is TGTGCCAGTAGTATAGACGGACAGGGGGGTTCACCCCTCCACTTT. The chain combines TRBV19 with TRBJ1-6; 10 bases align to TRBD1. The CDR3 totals 15 residues. Germline V gene lookup returns CDR1 LNHDA and CDR2 SQIVND (reference sequence). V gave up 0 bases and J gave up 9 bases; unmatched junction bases: 2.

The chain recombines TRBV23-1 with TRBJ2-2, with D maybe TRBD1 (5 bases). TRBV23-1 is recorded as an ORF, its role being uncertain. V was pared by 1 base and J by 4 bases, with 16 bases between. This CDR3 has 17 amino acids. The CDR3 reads CASSQWTLMTSTGELFF. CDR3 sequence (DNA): TGCGCCAGCAGTCAATGGACATTAATGACGAGCACCGGGGAGCTGTTTTTT.

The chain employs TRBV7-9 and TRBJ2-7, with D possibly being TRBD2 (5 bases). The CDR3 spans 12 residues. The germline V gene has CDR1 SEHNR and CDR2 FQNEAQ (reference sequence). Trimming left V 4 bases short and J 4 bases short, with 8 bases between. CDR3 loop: CASSSGVYEQYF. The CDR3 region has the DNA TGTGCCAGCAGCTCCGGGGTTTACGAGCAGTACTTC. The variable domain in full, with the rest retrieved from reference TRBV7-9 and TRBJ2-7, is DTGVSQNPRHKITKRGQNVTFRCDPISEHNRLYWYRQTLGQGPEFLTYFQNEAQLEKSRLLSDRFSAERPKGSFSTLEIQRTEQGDSAMYLCASSSGVYEQYFGPGTRLTVT.

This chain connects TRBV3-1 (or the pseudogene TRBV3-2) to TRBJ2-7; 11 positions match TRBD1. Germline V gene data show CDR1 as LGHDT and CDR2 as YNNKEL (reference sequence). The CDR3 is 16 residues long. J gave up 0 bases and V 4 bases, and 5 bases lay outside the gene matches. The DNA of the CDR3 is TGTGCCAGCAGCCTGGGACAGGGGGAAAGCTCCTACGAGCAGTACTTC. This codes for CASSLGQGESSYEQYF.

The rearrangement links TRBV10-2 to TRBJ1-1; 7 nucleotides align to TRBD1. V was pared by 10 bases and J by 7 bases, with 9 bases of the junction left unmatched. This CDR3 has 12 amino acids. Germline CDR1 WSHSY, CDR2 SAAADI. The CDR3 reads CATATGIGEAFF. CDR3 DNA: TGCGCCACCGCGACAGGGATTGGTGAAGCTTTCTTT.

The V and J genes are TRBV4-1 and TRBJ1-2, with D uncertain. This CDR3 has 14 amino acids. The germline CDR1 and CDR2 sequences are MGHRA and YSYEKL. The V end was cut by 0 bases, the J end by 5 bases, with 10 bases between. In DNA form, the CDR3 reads TGCGCCAGCAGCCAAGACTGGTCAGATTATGGCTACACCTTC. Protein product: CASSQDWSDYGYTF.

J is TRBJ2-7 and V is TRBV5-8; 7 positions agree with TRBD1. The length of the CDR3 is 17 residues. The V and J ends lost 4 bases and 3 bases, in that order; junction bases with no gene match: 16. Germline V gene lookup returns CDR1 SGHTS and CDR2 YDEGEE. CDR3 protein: CASSRERLGDSLYEQYF. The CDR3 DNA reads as TGTGCCAGCAGCCGCGAGAGATTAGGGGACAGCCTCTACGAGCAGTACTTC.

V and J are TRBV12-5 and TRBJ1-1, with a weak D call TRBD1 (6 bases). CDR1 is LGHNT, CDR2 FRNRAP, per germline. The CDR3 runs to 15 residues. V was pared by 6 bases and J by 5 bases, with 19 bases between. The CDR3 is CASGLTQGGWTEAFF. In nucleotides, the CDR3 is TGTGCTAGTGGCCTCACACAGGGTGGATGGACTGAAGCTTTCTTT. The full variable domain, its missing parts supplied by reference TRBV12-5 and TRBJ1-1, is DARVTQTPRHKVTEMGQEVTMRCQPILGHNTVFWYRQTMMQGLELLAYFRNRAPLDDSGMPKDRFSAEMPDATLATLKIQPSEPRDSAVYFCASGLTQGGWTEAFFGQGTRLTVV.

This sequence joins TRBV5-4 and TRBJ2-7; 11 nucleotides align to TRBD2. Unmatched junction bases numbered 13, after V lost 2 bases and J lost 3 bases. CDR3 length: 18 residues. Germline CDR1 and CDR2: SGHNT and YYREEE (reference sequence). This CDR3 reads CASSLPLAGGHRDYEQYF. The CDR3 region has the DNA TGTGCCAGCAGCTTACCCCTAGCGGGGGGTCATAGAGACTACGAGCAGTACTTC.